These 14 T cell receptor beta chains were all obtained from the same sample, sequenced in a study of shared clonotypes between healthy human individuals. TCRdb keeps only in-frame clones here, not all; method: immunoSEQ multiplex PCR. This sample has around 690,000 clones, with 90% found just once. Material for sequencing was memory CD8+ T cells from PBMCs. Subset in this sample: CD45RO+ cells pooled with CCR7-negative TemRA cells. Every receptor here comes from a man aged 18 to 29 in good health. Some clones in this sample may be carry-over from other donors' samples.

Turning to this clone: The sample has other DNA sequences that encode this CDR3 too. V gene TRBV27 combines with J gene TRBJ2-7; D perhaps matches TRBD1 (5 bases). This CDR3 has 13 residues. The germline V and J ends were trimmed by 2 bases and 7 bases, with 12 bases remaining between them. The germline gives CDR1 MNHEY, CDR2 SMNVEV (reference sequence). The CDR3 sequence: CASSLRGPGEQYF. CDR3 bases: TGTGCCAGCAGTTTAAGGGGCCCCGGGGAGCAGTACTTC.

V gene TRBV30 combines with J gene TRBJ1-1, with no clear D. V was cut by 2 bases and J by 1 base, with 5 bases left in between. Germline CDR1 reads GTSNPN; CDR2 reads SVGIG (reference sequence). The CDR3 has 12 amino acids. The CDR3 reads CAWSNSNTEAFF. The CDR3 DNA follows: TGTGCCTGGAGTAACTCGAACACTGAAGCTTTCTTT.

This clone was seen repeatedly, ten times or more. The same CDR3 arises from other DNA sequences in this sample as well. This chain links TRBV15 with TRBJ1-2; 8 bases match TRBD1. With V trimmed by 1 base and J by 5 bases, 0 bases remained unmatched. Germline V gene lookup returns CDR1 LNHNV and CDR2 YYDKDF (reference sequence). There are 13 residues in the CDR3. The CDR3 sequence is CATSRGTGYGYTF. CDR3 DNA: TGTGCCACCAGCAGAGGGACAGGGTATGGCTACACCTTC.

This sequence joins TRBV5-1 and TRBJ2-2; 10 bases are a match to TRBD1. J was trimmed by 1 base and V by 4 bases; bases with no gene match: 19. CDR1 and CDR2 (germline): SGHRS, YFSETQ. The CDR3 is made up of 21 amino acids. The CDR3 loop is CASSRADRGRSRLWNTGELFF. CDR3 coding DNA: TGCGCCAGCAGCCGCGCCGACAGGGGGCGGAGTCGCCTGTGGAACACCGGGGAGCTGTTTTTT.

The genes are TRBV7-3 and TRBJ2-1; 8 bases agree with TRBD2. Germline trimming cut 5 bases from V and 0 bases from J; bases unmatched to any gene: 18. The CDR3 is 20 residues long. Germline lookup yields CDR1 SGHTA and CDR2 FQGTGA. CDR3 region: CASSPRRREAPFPSYNEQFF. CDR3 nucleotide sequence: TGTGCCAGCAGCCCCCGAAGGCGGGAGGCACCCTTCCCCTCCTACAATGAGCAGTTCTTC.

This rearrangement joins TRBV6-1 to TRBJ2-1; 8 bases map to TRBD1. Trimming removed 5 bases from V and 7 bases from J; junction bases left unmatched: 7. This CDR3 spans 14 amino acids. Germline assignment: CDR1 MNHNS and CDR2 SASEGT. The CDR3 nucleotides are TGTGCCAGCAGTCCGATGACAGGGGCTAATGAGCAGTTCTTC. Residues: CASSPMTGANEQFF.

The CDR3 DNA reads TGTGCCAGTACCTCCCCCGGGCCCCCTGAAGCTTTCTTT. Its translation: CASTSPGPPEAFF. The V call is TRBV19, the J call TRBJ1-1; D is unresolved. There are 13 residues in the CDR3. Per the germline V gene, CDR1 is LNHDA and CDR2 is SQIVND (reference sequence). Trimming pared 7 bases from V and 6 bases from J, leaving 15 bases between.

The chain has TRBV27 and TRBJ2-3; maybe TRBD1 (5 bases). The germline V gene has CDR1 MNHEY and CDR2 SMNVEV (reference sequence). V shed 4 bases and J shed 0 bases, with 14 bases lying between them. The CDR3 has 16 amino acids. CDR3 amino acids: CASSWGLAVSTDTQYF. In DNA, the CDR3 is TGTGCCAGCAGTTGGGGCCTGGCAGTCAGCACAGATACGCAGTATTTT.

V is TRBV27 and J is TRBJ1-2; D is ambiguous. Germline V lookup: CDR1 MNHEY, CDR2 SMNVEV (reference sequence). The V end was cut by 5 bases, the J end by 8 bases, with 33 bases between. This CDR3 comprises 19 residues. This CDR3 is CASSPVGSPQTVNYGGYTF. The DNA for the CDR3 is TGTGCCAGCAGTCCTGTGGGGTCGCCACAAACCGTTAACTATGGCGGCTACACCTTC.

The chain has TRBV27 and TRBJ2-1; D might be TRBD1 (5 bases). V gave up 7 bases and J gave up 3 bases, with 13 bases separating them. Germline V lookup: CDR1 MNHEY, CDR2 SMNVEV (reference sequence). The CDR3 runs to 14 residues. The CDR3 nucleotides are TGTGCCAGCACCCCGGACATGAACTACAATGAGCAGTTCTTC. Residues: CASTPDMNYNEQFF.

The rearrangement uses TRBV6-4 and TRBJ2-6, with D unresolved. V lost 2 bases and J lost 4, with 12 bases in between. This CDR3 contains 16 residues. Per the germline V gene, CDR1 is MRHNA and CDR2 is SNTAGT. The CDR3 nucleotides read TGTGCCAGCAGTGACGGTGTGGGGTCCGGGGCCAACGTCCTGACTTTC. Encoded protein: CASSDGVGSGANVLTF.

In this sample, this clone turned up once. This chain connects TRBV9 to TRBJ2-7; tentative D call: TRBD2 (6 bases). The CDR3 covers 14 residues. Germline lookup yields CDR1 SGDLS and CDR2 YYNGEE. The ends were cut back, 0 bases at V and 6 bases at J, with 13 bases in the middle. The CDR3 region is CASSVELASGEQYF. The DNA for the CDR3 is TGTGCCAGCAGCGTAGAGCTAGCGTCCGGCGAGCAGTACTTC.

The chain combines TRBV7-6 with TRBJ2-5; 9 bases agree with TRBD1. This CDR3 has 19 residues. V was clipped by 3 bases and J by 5 bases; unmatched bases: 19. Germline V gene sequence: CDR1 SGHVS, CDR2 FNYEAQ. The CDR3 DNA reads TGTGCCAGCAGCTTTACTAGAGAAGGGGGACAGGGATTTTTCGAGACCCAGTACTTC. As protein: CASSFTREGGQGFFETQYF.

This clone appeared a single time. The chain employs TRBV5-6 and TRBJ2-7; D might be TRBD1 (5 bases). Deletions cut 7 bases from V and 0 bases from J, with 11 bases between. The germline V gene has CDR1 SGHDT and CDR2 YYEEEE. The CDR3 totals 13 residues. The CDR3 region has the DNA TGTGCCAGCGCCAATGGGGCCTCCTACGAGCAGTACTTC. This encodes CASANGASYEQYF.